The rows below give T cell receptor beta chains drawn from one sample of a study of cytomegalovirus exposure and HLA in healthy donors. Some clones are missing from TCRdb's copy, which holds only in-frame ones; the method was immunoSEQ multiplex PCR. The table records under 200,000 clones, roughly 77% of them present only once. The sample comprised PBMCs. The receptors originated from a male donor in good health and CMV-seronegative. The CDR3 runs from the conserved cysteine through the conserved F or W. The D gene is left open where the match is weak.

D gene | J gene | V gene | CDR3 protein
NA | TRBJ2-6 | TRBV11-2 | CASSQGSGANVLTF
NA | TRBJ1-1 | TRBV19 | CASSIPRAMNTEAFF
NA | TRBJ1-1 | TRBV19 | CASSTPAGSQTEAFF
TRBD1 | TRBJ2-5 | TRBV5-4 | CASSLTGLGETQYF
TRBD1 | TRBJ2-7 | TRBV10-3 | CAISRTGGAYEQYF
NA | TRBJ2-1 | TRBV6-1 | CASRDTGTSYNEQFF
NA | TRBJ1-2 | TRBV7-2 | CASSPDRGGGYTF
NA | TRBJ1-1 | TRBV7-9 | CASSLTLLNTEAFF
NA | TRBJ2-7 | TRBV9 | CASSVGRGKGEQYF
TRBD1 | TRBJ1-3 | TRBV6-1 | CASSEPGRGLDTIYF
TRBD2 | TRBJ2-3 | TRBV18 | CASSPNAPASGSIEADTQYF
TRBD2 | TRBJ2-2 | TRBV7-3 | CASSPWTSGRGELFF
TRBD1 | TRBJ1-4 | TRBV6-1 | CASTRTGQGYEKLFF
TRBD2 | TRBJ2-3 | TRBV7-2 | CASSLGGAGDTDTQYF
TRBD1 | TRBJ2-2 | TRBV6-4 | CASRRDSLNTGELFF
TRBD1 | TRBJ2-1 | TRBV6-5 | CASSVDRDNNEQFF
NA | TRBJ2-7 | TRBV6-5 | CASSYSYGTLGEQYF
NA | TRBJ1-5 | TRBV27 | CASSKGPGQPQHF
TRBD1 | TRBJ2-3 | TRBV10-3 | CAIMTGGAGDTQYF
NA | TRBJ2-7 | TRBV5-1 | CASSLAGSYEQYF
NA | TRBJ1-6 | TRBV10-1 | CASSRGQLLNSPLHF
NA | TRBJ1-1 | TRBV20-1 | CSAVRYTEAFF
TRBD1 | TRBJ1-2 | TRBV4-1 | CASSHDYRGGYTF
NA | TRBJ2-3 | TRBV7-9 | CASSLDYSSSSTDTQYF
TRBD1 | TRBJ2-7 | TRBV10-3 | CAIRGQGKDEQYF
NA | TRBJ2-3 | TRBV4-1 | CASSQDPGRAGTQYF
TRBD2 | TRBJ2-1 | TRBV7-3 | CASSSQPAGVGSEQFF
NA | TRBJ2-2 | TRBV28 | CASRDTGGTGELFF
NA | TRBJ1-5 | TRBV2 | CASRPGGNSNQPQHF
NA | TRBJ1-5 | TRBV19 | CASSRGPQGDYSNQPQHF
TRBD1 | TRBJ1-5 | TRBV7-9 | CSSSPGTALEKAQPQHF
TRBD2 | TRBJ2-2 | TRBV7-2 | CASSLGASGSTGELFF
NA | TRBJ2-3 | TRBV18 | CASSPPHTDTQYF
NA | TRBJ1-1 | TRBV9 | CASSVSGTLNTEAFF
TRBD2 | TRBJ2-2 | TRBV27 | CAILAENTGELFF
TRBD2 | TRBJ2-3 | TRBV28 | CASSLTSGTDTQYF
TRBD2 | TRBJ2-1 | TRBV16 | CASSQILAGSSYNEQFF
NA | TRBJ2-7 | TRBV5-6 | CASSLRLQSYEQYF
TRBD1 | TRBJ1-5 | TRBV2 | CASSGYDRGGNQPQHF
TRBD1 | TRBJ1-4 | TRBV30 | CAWTGGPNEKLFF
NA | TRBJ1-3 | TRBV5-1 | CASSSRGDKGSGNTIYF
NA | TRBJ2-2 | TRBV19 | CASSIDLGLRRGELFF
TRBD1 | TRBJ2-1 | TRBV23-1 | CASSQSVEQGCNEQFF
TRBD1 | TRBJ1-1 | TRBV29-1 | CSVEVRGRRGTEAFF
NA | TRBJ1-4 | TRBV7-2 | CASSAMTGEKLFF
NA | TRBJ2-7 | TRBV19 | CASTDTLSYEQYF
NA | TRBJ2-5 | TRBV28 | CASSLASGGSETQYF
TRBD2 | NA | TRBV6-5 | CASSQRTSGVYEQYF
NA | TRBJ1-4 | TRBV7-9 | CASSLGVGGQGEKLFF
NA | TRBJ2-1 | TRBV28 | CASNIGGDEQFF
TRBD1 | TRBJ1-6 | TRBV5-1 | CASRNTGTAPYSPLHF
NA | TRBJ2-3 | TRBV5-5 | CASTEGTDTQYF
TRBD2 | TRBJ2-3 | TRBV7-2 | CASSPSGTRKDTQYF
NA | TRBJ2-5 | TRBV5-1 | CASSGDSRRETQYF
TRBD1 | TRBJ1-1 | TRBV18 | CASSPGQGPLNTEAFF